This T cell receptor beta chain was obtained from a study of response to subunit inactivated influenza vaccine. Germline CDR1 is SNHLY and CDR2 is FYNNEI. Trimming removed 0 bases from V and 1 base from J, with 10 bases in between. This CDR3 is built from 16 residues. TCRdb reanalysed the RT-PCR reads using MiXCR and keeps one entry per CDR3 protein. This sample has 540,000 or so distinct CDR3 sequences, with roughly 13% found just once. This receptor was taken from a man in his fifties or sixties who received an inactivated influenza vaccine. V is TRBV2 and J is TRBJ1-5; D possibly corresponds to TRBD1 (5 bases). Material: PBMCs from blood, obtained about 40 days after vaccination. Here the CDR3 DNA reads TGTGCCAGCAGTGAAGCTATTGGACACAGCAATCAGCCCCAGCATTTT. Residues: CASSEAIGHSNQPQHF. The full variable domain, in which reference TRBV2 and TRBJ1-5 provide the parts outside the CDR3, is EPEVTQTPSHQVTQMGQEVILRCVPISNHLYFYWYRQILGQKVEFLVSFYNNEISEKSEIFDDQFSVERPDGSNFTLKIRSTKLEDSAMYFCASSEAIGHSNQPQHFGDGTRLSIL.